The source of this TCR beta chain is a study of blood T cell repertoires in COVID-19 (dated by TCRdb to about 2020). For the study in its entirety: Samples covering the acute and convalescent phases of COVID-19 were provided by collaborators in the United States, Italy and Spain. Subjects who had been exposed to COVID-19, were actively infected with it, or had recovered from it provided the deeply sampled blood TCRbeta repertoires that made up the dataset. The sample metadata nearly always contained a de-identified subject ID, COVID-19 status, age in years and sex. A freely available public database, intended as a resource for researchers studying the immune response to SARS-CoV-2, is where the repertoires were released. The material from the prospective study consisted of cDNA or gDNA derived from T cells, B-cell-depleted T cells, or PBMCs. HLA class I and class II types, where available, came from metadata supplied by the sample provider rather than from assay-based typing. The samples were drawn from the first 160 participants of the ongoing ImmuneRACE study and from 950 to 1,500 subjects provided by 6 global collaborators.

Here is what the overall study found, with its caveats: Clinical and demographic metadata were provided uncurated, with the amount varying by source and participant.

A remark on this clone: It lacks a known antigen. Per-base qualities were not stored, and no clone one base away is much larger.

The collaborating institutions used their own protocols to collect whole blood in K2EDTA tubes. For TCRbeta analysis, collaborator samples were shipped as frozen whole blood, as isolated PBMCs, or as DNA extracted from either sample type. V ends up 5 bases short and J 10 bases short, with an unmatched junction base count of 15. The CDR3 has 17 amino acids, counting the end cysteine and phenylalanine. Here the CDR3 DNA is all that survives: 51 bases in frame from base 1. The CDR1 and CDR2 encoded by the germline V gene are SGHTA and FQGNSA. The immunoSEQ Assay, a bias-controlled multiplex PCR, was used to amplify TCRbeta CDR3 regions from genomic DNA. The authors' pipeline ran thus. Nucleated cell counts per sample were estimated from amplification of reference gene primers within the assay. Sequence reads were collapsed and filtered to measure the absolute abundance of every unique TCRbeta CDR3 rearrangement. For each sample, productive Simpson clonality was calculated as the square root of Simpson's diversity index across productive rearrangements. Not all clones reach the TCRdb copy of this immuneACCESS table, which keeps in-frame sequences only. Checked studies attribute under half of the gap to unresolved V genes and leave the rest unexplained. The DNA was the basis for D and trimming; V, J and clone size are from that table. The table for this sample lists approximately 31,000 clones; 70% to 90% of them were counted only once. The ten largest clones add up to over 10% of the sample.

The sample comprised peripheral blood. The rearrangement combines TRBV7-2 with TRBJ2-1; TRBD2 fits 12 bases in the junction. The receptor's source is a man aged 70-80 years with active COVID-19. The DNA reads TGTGCCAGCAGCCCGACCAGGACTAGCGGGGCGCGTGGGGAGCAGTTCTTC. It codes for CASSPTRTSGARGEQFF.